The source of this T cell receptor beta chain is a study of cytotoxic CD8 clonotypes in ibrutinib-treated CLL. Data came from immunoSEQ multiplex PCR; TCRdb stores just in-frame clones and leaves some out. The repertoire holds fewer than 400,000 clones, roughly 70% seen once, with 6.3% in the top ten. Germline CDR1 KGHSH, CDR2 LQKENI. With V trimmed by 4 bases and J by 3 bases, 9 bases remained unmatched. CDR3 length equals 15 residues. This clone was picked up a small number of times. The material sequenced was PBMCs, taken after 36 months of ibrutinib treatment. V gene TRBV18 combines with J gene TRBJ2-7; TRBD1 agrees at 7 bases. The sequence derives from a human donor with chronic lymphocytic leukemia. In nucleotides, the CDR3 is TGTGCCAGCTCACATCTGCAGGGGGTGAGCTACGAGCAGTACTTC. Protein: CASSHLQGVSYEQYF.